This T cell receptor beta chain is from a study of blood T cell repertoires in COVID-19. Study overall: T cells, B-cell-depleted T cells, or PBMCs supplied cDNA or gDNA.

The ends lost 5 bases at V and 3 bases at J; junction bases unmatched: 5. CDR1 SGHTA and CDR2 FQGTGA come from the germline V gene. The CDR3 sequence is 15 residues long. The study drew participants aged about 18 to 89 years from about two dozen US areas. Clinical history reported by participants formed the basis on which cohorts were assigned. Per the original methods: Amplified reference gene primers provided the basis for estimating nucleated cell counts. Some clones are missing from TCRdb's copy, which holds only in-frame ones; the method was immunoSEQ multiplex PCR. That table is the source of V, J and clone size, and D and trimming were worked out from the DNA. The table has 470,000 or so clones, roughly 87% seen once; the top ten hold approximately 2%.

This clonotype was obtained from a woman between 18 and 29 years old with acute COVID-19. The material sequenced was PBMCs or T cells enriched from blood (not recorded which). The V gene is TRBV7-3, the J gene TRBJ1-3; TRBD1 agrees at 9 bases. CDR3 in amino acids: CASSTTGGGGNTIYF. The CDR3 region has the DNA TGTGCCAGCAGCACCACAGGGGGCGGTGGAAACACCATATATTTT.